A single sample gave rise to the 14 T cell receptor beta chains below, sequenced in a study of CD8+ T cells in alopecia areata. Treatment given: oral pan-JAK inhibitor, 5-10 mg twice daily. Extracted RNA was reverse transcribed into cDNA, the sequencing template. The table came from immunoSEQ multiplex PCR; TCRdb's copy has only in-frame clones and leaves some out. The table shows approximately 220,000 clones, with about two fifths occurring only once. The material sequenced was CD4+ T cells sorted from blood, taken at approximately week 30, from a patient treated with tofacitinib. The receptor source for this set is a human donor with alopecia areata.

V gene TRBV25-1 combines with J gene TRBJ2-3; maybe TRBD2 (6 bases). Trimming stripped 5 bases from V and 9 bases from J, with 12 bases between. Germline V gives CDR1 MGHDK, CDR2 SYGVNS. The CDR3 is made up of 12 amino acids. The DNA of the CDR3 is TGTGCCAGCAGTTCATCTGGGGGGACGCAGTATTTT. This encodes CASSSSGGTQYF.

This clone was recorded many times. The chain carries TRBV19 and TRBJ2-1; 7 positions match TRBD2. Germline trimming cut 1 base from V and 8 bases from J; bases unmatched to any gene: 2. This CDR3 region has 13 residues. The V gene's germline CDR1 is LNHDA and CDR2 SQIVND (reference sequence). The chain's CDR3 is CASSIVSGHEQFF. The CDR3 region has the DNA TGTGCCAGTAGTATAGTTAGCGGGCATGAGCAGTTCTTC.

This clone was seen a handful of times. The chain is built from TRBV4-2 and TRBJ2-7; 10 bases match TRBD2. Per germline, CDR1 LGHNA and CDR2 YNFKEQ. The CDR3 extends over 16 amino acids. Unmatched junction bases numbered 5, after V lost 1 base and J lost 2 bases. The CDR3, as DNA: TGTGCCAGCAGCCAAGCGGGTAGCGGGGGGCCCTACGAGCAGTACTTC. Protein product: CASSQAGSGGPYEQYF.

The chain uses TRBV4-1 and TRBJ2-1, with TRBD2 matching over 8 bases. The germline gives CDR1 MGHRA, CDR2 YSYEKL. Germline trimming cut 1 base from V and 4 bases from J; bases unmatched to any gene: 9. The CDR3 is 17 residues long. CDR3 coding DNA: TGCGCCAGCAGCCAAGCCGGCACTAGCGGATTATACAATGAGCAGTTCTTC. This codes for CASSQAGTSGLYNEQFF.

This chain links TRBV9 with TRBJ2-2, with D unclear. The CDR3 has 14 residues. The germline V gene encodes CDR1 SGDLS and CDR2 YYNGEE. V lost 0 bases and J 7 bases, leaving 10 bases between the germline ends. CDR3 in amino acids: CASSVVMGGGELFF. The CDR3 DNA reads as TGTGCCAGCAGCGTAGTAATGGGTGGCGGGGAGCTGTTTTTT.

For the CDR3, the DNA is TGTGCCAGCAGCCCTACCGGGACAATCAATTCACCCCTCCACTTT. Translation gives CASSPTGTINSPLHF. This sequence joins TRBV9 and TRBJ1-6; tentative D call: TRBD1 (6 bases). V lost 4 bases to trimming and J lost 7 bases, with 15 bases between them. Germline V lookup: CDR1 SGDLS, CDR2 YYNGEE. There are 15 residues in the CDR3.

The chain employs TRBV15 and TRBJ1-1, with 7 bases lining up with TRBD1. The CDR3 is made up of 15 amino acids. The germline V gene encodes CDR1 LNHNV and CDR2 YYDKDF (reference sequence). Germline trimming cut 3 bases from V and 0 bases from J; bases unmatched to any gene: 4. CDR3 nucleotides: TGTGCCACCAGCAGGAGACAGGGTATGAACACTGAAGCTTTCTTT. As protein: CATSRRQGMNTEAFF.

This clone was seen a few times. The gene calls are TRBV4-1 and TRBJ2-3; 7 positions agree with TRBD2. From germline, CDR1 is MGHRA and CDR2 YSYEKL. Trimming took 4 bases from V and 5 from J; bases not matched to a gene: 6. This CDR3 contains 14 residues. This CDR3 is CASSPGLVRDTQYF. The CDR3 bases are TGCGCCAGCAGCCCCGGACTAGTTAGAGATACGCAGTATTTT.

The CDR3 coding sequence is TGTGCCAGTGTACTAGCGGGGGGTTTGGGTGAGCAGTTCTTC. This gives the protein CASVLAGGLGEQFF. This chain joins TRBV2 and TRBJ2-1, with 12 bases that match TRBD2. The germline V gene encodes CDR1 SNHLY and CDR2 FYNNEI. Trimming cost V 9 bases and J 9 bases; bases outside gene matches: 9. The CDR3 covers 14 residues.

The V and J genes are TRBV28 and TRBJ2-1; TRBD2 aligns across 13 bases. Trimming at V came to 2 bases and at J to 7 bases, leaving 8 bases not matched to a gene. Per germline, CDR1 MDHEN and CDR2 SYDVKM. This CDR3 is built from 17 residues. CDR3 coding DNA: TGTGCCAGCAGTTTACCAATGGGACTAGCGGGGAAAAATGAGCAGTTCTTC. Translating it yields CASSLPMGLAGKNEQFF.

A note on this clone: Other DNA sequences within the sample encode an identical CDR3. The gene calls are TRBV6-5 and TRBJ1-2, with 10 bases fitting TRBD1. The J segment lost 5 bases and the V segment lost 6 bases, leaving 6 bases of the junction unmatched. Germline CDR1 is MNHEY and CDR2 is SVGAGI. The CDR3 runs 14 residues. CDR3: CASSTPGQGYGYTF. The DNA of the CDR3 is TGTGCCAGCAGCACTCCGGGACAGGGGTATGGCTACACCTTC.

The chain carries TRBV27 and TRBJ2-7; TRBD1 agrees at 11 bases. Germline lookup yields CDR1 MNHEY and CDR2 SMNVEV (reference sequence). V was pared by 9 bases and J by 3 bases, with 10 bases of the junction left unmatched. CDR3 size: 15 residues. CDR3 residues: CASRITGTGGYEQYF. CDR3 DNA sequence: TGTGCCAGTCGCATAACCGGGACAGGGGGCTACGAGCAGTACTTC.

This clone was seen a handful of times. Other DNA sequences within the sample encode an identical CDR3. The chain is built from TRBV7-2 and TRBJ1-1; D unresolved. The V end lost 5 bases, the J end lost 0 bases, and 7 bases lay between the germline ends. The CDR3 has 13 amino acids. Germline V gives CDR1 SGHTA, CDR2 FQGNSA. CDR3 in DNA: TGTGCCAGCAGCCCATACTTGAACACTGAAGCTTTCTTT. Its translation: CASSPYLNTEAFF.

The J gene is TRBJ2-7, the V gene TRBV10-3; D remains unclear. With 3 bases removed from V and 6 bases from J, the gap between germline ends came to 12 bases. This CDR3 region has 13 residues. Germline assignment: CDR1 ENHRY and CDR2 SYGVKD. This CDR3 reads CAISDRIGSEQYF. The CDR3 DNA reads TGTGCCATCAGTGACCGAATCGGGTCCGAGCAGTACTTC.